This entry lists 25 T cell receptor beta chains sequenced from one sample in a study of early T cells in non-severe SARS-CoV-2 infection. TCRdb fed the 5' RACE reads into MiXCR, producing one record per CDR3 protein. The table lists 56,000 or so distinct CDR3 sequences, around 15% of them singletons, with 4.1% in the top ten. This material consisted of whole blood, taken at baseline. The receptors originated from an adult who was a healthcare worker with PCR-confirmed SARS-CoV-2 infection or an uninfected control (not recorded which).

This clonotype was picked up a small number of times. The V gene is TRBV13, the J gene TRBJ2-3; D is unclear. The CDR3 length is 14 residues. The germline gives CDR1 PRHDT, CDR2 FYEKMQ (reference sequence). Between the trimmed V and J ends, which lost 5 bases and 6 bases, there was a span of 15 bases. The CDR3 DNA sequence: TGTGCCAGCAGCCCCCGGGCCGCTAGGGATACGCAGTATTTT. Protein product: CASSPRAARDTQYF.

This clonotype was observed at least ten times. The chain is built from TRBV9 and TRBJ2-7, with TRBD2 matching over 11 bases. CDR3 size: 15 residues. Looked up from germline, CDR1 is SGDLS and CDR2 is YYNGEE. Trimming removed 3 bases from V and 5 bases from J; junction bases left unmatched: 7. The CDR3 coding sequence is TGTGCCAGCAGCGCCACTAGCGGGAGAACTAACGAGCAGTACTTC. Protein: CASSATSGRTNEQYF.

This clonotype was recorded at least ten times. The J gene is TRBJ2-5, the V gene TRBV4-1; the D is unclear. The CDR3 covers 13 residues. Germline V lookup: CDR1 MGHRA, CDR2 YSYEKL. V lost 5 bases and J lost 0, with 7 bases in between. CDR3 region: CASSGSHQETQYF. In DNA, the CDR3 is TGCGCCAGCAGCGGAAGTCACCAAGAGACCCAGTACTTC.

This clonotype has only a few counts. The CDR3 region has the DNA TGCGCCAGCAGCTCCAAAACCCAGACAGCCTATGGCTACACCTTC. Protein sequence: CASSSKTQTAYGYTF. The chain combines TRBV5-1 with TRBJ1-2; D is perhaps TRBD1 (5 bases). CDR1 is SGHRS and CDR2 is YFSETQ in the germline V gene. V lost 3 bases and J lost 4, with 16 bases in between. CDR3 length: 15 residues.

The chain links TRBV7-6 to TRBJ2-2; D gene unclear. Germline V gene lookup returns CDR1 SGHVS and CDR2 FNYEAQ. CDR3 length equals 17 residues. V shed 1 base and J shed 0 bases, with 12 bases lying between them. The CDR3 region is CASSLVWPGTNTGELFF. Written as DNA, the CDR3 is TGTGCCAGCAGCTTAGTATGGCCGGGCACGAACACCGGGGAGCTGTTTTTT. Full variable domain (rest looked up from reference TRBV7-6 and TRBJ2-2): GAGVSQSPRYKVTKRGQDVALRCDPISGHVSLYWYRQALGQGPEFLTYFNYEAQQDKSGLPNDRFSAERPEGSISTLTIQRTEQRDSAMYRCASSLVWPGTNTGELFFGEGSRLTVL.

This clonotype was counted a few times. The chain joins TRBV18 to TRBJ2-7; TRBD2 agrees at 9 bases. The CDR3 runs to 16 residues. J gave up 9 bases and V 2 bases, and 14 bases lay outside the gene matches. Looked up from germline, CDR1 is KGHSH and CDR2 is LQKENI. CDR3 amino acids: CASSPFSSGNNGGQYF. CDR3 nucleotide sequence: TGTGCCAGCTCACCATTTTCTAGCGGGAACAACGGTGGGCAGTACTTC.

This clonotype has more than one count but fewer than ten. The V gene is TRBV11-2, the J gene TRBJ1-1, with TRBD1 identical over 9 bases. The junction had 9 bases not matched to a gene; V was cut back by 6 bases and J by 4 bases. Germline V CDR1 and CDR2: SGHAT, FQNNGV. The CDR3 has 15 amino acids. The CDR3 reads CASSIQGAGSTEAFF. CDR3 sequence (DNA): TGTGCCAGCAGTATACAGGGGGCGGGGAGCACTGAAGCTTTCTTT.

This clonotype was counted at least ten times. V gene TRBV3-1 combines with J gene TRBJ2-3; D gene uncertain. The CDR3 is 12 amino acids. Germline values: CDR1 LGHDT, CDR2 YNNKEL (reference sequence). V dropped 5 bases and J dropped 6 bases, with 9 bases sitting between them. DNA for the CDR3: TGTGCCAGCAGCGTTACCCGGGATACGCAGTATTTT. Encoded protein: CASSVTRDTQYF.

This clonotype appeared many times. V and J are TRBV20-1 and TRBJ2-1, with D possibly called TRBD1 or TRBD2 (5 bases each). This CDR3 comprises 15 residues. V lost 3 bases and J 8 bases, leaving 20 bases between the germline ends. In germline, CDR1 is DFQATT, CDR2 SNEGSKA (reference sequence). The CDR3, as DNA: TGCAGTGCTAGGAGTCCGGGACCCCCAGGGCATGAGCAGTTCTTC. Residues: CSARSPGPPGHEQFF.

This clonotype was seen at least ten times. The rearrangement joins TRBV4-1 to TRBJ2-5; the match to TRBD2 covers 9 bases. The CDR3 is 16 residues long. The V gene end was trimmed by 0 bases and the J gene end by 8 bases; junction bases not matched to a gene: 10. CDR1 is MGHRA and CDR2 is YSYEKL in the germline V gene. For the CDR3, the DNA is TGCGCCAGCAGCCAAGATTTACAGACTAGCGGTAGTACCCAGTACTTC. Amino acid sequence: CASSQDLQTSGSTQYF.

This clonotype showed up many times. The chain is built from TRBV7-9 and TRBJ1-1, with 10 bases lining up with TRBD1. The CDR3 covers 16 residues. With 5 bases clipped from V and 3 bases from J, the junction kept 9 bases outside the gene matches. In germline, CDR1 is SEHNR, CDR2 FQNEAQ (reference sequence). CDR3 nucleotides: TGTGCCAGCAGCCGCGGACAGGGGGACCTGGACACTGAAGCTTTCTTT. Translating gives CASSRGQGDLDTEAFF.

This chain's CDR3 is CASGAGTSLNEQFF. In DNA form, the CDR3 reads TGTGCCAGCGGAGCCGGGACTAGCCTCAATGAGCAGTTCTTC. The chain combines TRBV27 with TRBJ2-1; 9 bases match TRBD2. Germline V gives CDR1 MNHEY, CDR2 SMNVEV (reference sequence). With V trimmed by 8 bases and J by 6 bases, 8 bases remained unmatched. This CDR3 has 14 residues.

The CDR3 sequence: CASSVGAGSSYEQYF. CDR3 DNA sequence: TGTGCCAGCAGTGTGGGAGCAGGGAGCTCCTACGAGCAGTACTTC. The chain employs TRBV2 and TRBJ2-7; tentatively, D is TRBD1 or TRBD2 (5 bases each). The germline CDR1 and CDR2 sequences are SNHLY and FYNNEI. This CDR3 contains 15 residues. The germline V and J ends were trimmed by 4 bases and 0 bases, with 13 bases remaining between them. The complete variable domain, with remaining parts taken from reference TRBV2 and TRBJ2-7, reads EPEVTQTPSHQVTQMGQEVILRCVPISNHLYFYWYRQILGQKVEFLVSFYNNEISEKSEIFDDQFSVERPDGSNFTLKIRSTKLEDSAMYFCASSVGAGSSYEQYFGPGTRLTVT.

This clonotype was detected many times. V and J are TRBV25-1 and TRBJ1-4; unclear D gene. V gave up 2 bases and J gave up 11 bases, with 12 bases separating them. The germline gives CDR1 MGHDK, CDR2 SYGVNS. The CDR3 has 13 amino acids. CDR3 residues: CASSENEGWKLFF. The CDR3 nucleotides are TGTGCCAGCAGTGAAAACGAAGGCTGGAAACTGTTTTTT.

The chain carries TRBV7-2 and TRBJ2-2; TRBD2 matches at 7 bases. Trimming took 2 bases from V and 0 from J; bases not matched to a gene: 6. The CDR3 contains 17 residues. From germline, CDR1 is SGHTA and CDR2 FQGNSA. The CDR3 DNA sequence: TGTGCCAGCAGCTTACAGCGGGGACGATCGAACACCGGGGAGCTGTTTTTT. It is translated as CASSLQRGRSNTGELFF.

The chain couples TRBV6-2 or TRBV6-3 to TRBJ2-7; 7 positions agree with TRBD2. The germline gives CDR1 MNHEY, CDR2 SVGEGT. CDR3 length: 13 residues. The V gene end was trimmed by 7 bases and the J gene end by 4 bases; junction bases not matched to a gene: 7. The CDR3 region is CASKSGTAYEQYF. CDR3 DNA: TGTGCCAGCAAGAGCGGGACTGCGTACGAGCAGTACTTC.

This chain connects TRBV5-1 to TRBJ2-3; 9 positions agree with TRBD1. CDR3 length: 14 amino acids. CDR1 is SGHRS and CDR2 is YFSETQ in the germline V gene. With V trimmed by 6 bases and J by 4 bases, 6 bases remained unmatched. The chain's CDR3 is CASISGQGSDTQYF. The CDR3 DNA sequence: TGCGCCAGCATCTCAGGACAGGGGTCAGATACGCAGTATTTT.

This clonotype was seen ten or more times. The chain carries TRBV9 and TRBJ2-1; 7 nucleotides align to TRBD2. This CDR3 has 16 amino acids. V lost 4 bases to trimming and J lost 7 bases; unmatched junction nucleotides: 14. Looked up from germline, CDR1 is SGDLS and CDR2 is YYNGEE. CDR3 coding DNA: TGTGCCAGCAGCTTACGAGCGGGATCTGCCTGGAATGAGCAGTTCTTC. Translation gives CASSLRAGSAWNEQFF.

V usage is TRBV18 and J usage is TRBJ1-2; no definite D call. The CDR3 is 17 amino acids. With 4 bases removed from V and 4 bases from J, the gap between germline ends came to 22 bases. Germline lookup yields CDR1 KGHSH and CDR2 LQKENI. CDR3 amino acids: CASSRLSKKLGGYGYTF. CDR3 bases: TGTGCCAGCTCACGACTTTCAAAGAAACTTGGAGGCTATGGCTACACCTTC.

The rearrangement joins TRBV20-1 to TRBJ2-2; TRBD1 aligns across 7 bases. Germline values: CDR1 DFQATT, CDR2 SNEGSKA (reference sequence). Trimming at V came to 5 bases and at J to 4 bases, leaving 4 bases not matched to a gene. CDR3 length: 13 amino acids. Written as DNA, the CDR3 is TGCAGTGCTGCCGGGACAGCCACCGGGGAGCTGTTTTTT. It encodes CSAAGTATGELFF.

The chain uses TRBV20-1 and TRBJ2-7; 7 bases match TRBD1. The CDR3 length is 13 residues. Germline-derived CDR1 and CDR2 are DFQATT and SNEGSKA (reference sequence). Trimming took 3 bases from V and 6 from J; bases not matched to a gene: 8. In nucleotides, the CDR3 is TGCAGTGCTAGTTCTCCACAGGGGCCCGAGCAGTACTTC. Residues: CSASSPQGPEQYF.

This clonotype has a count of ten or more. The chain employs TRBV11-2 and TRBJ2-3; 11 nucleotides match TRBD2. Germline V gene data show CDR1 as SGHAT and CDR2 as FQNNGV. This CDR3 has 19 amino acids. With V trimmed by 8 bases and J by 3 bases, 19 bases remained unmatched. For the CDR3, the DNA is TGTGCCAGCTCGCTTGGGACTAGCGGACCCCTGCGCGTGACAGATACGCAGTATTTT. As protein: CASSLGTSGPLRVTDTQYF.

This clonotype was seen more than once but under ten times. The J gene is TRBJ1-2, the V gene TRBV19, with 7 nucleotides matching TRBD1. V dropped 6 bases and J dropped 5; count of bases not matched to a gene: 12. Germline values: CDR1 LNHDA, CDR2 SQIVND (reference sequence). This CDR3 is built from 15 residues. CDR3 sequence reads: CASRFNRGLLYGYTF. The CDR3, as DNA: TGTGCCAGTAGATTCAACAGGGGTCTGTTATATGGCTACACCTTC. The full variable domain, rest sourced from reference TRBV19 and TRBJ1-2, is DGGITQSPKYLFRKEGQNVTLSCEQNLNHDAMYWYRQDPGQGLRLIYYSQIVNDFQKGDIAEGYSVSREKKESFPLTVTSAQKNPTAFYLCASRFNRGLLYGYTFGSGTRLTVV.

This clonotype was counted only a few times. The chain joins TRBV2 to TRBJ2-5, with no clear D. The CDR3 has 16 amino acids. V shed 4 bases and J shed 3 bases, with 18 bases lying between them. Germline CDR1 SNHLY, CDR2 FYNNEI. The CDR3 sequence: CASSAGLRQTKETQYF. The CDR3 DNA follows: TGTGCCAGCAGTGCGGGTCTTCGACAAACGAAAGAGACCCAGTACTTC.

This clonotype was seen repeatedly, ten times or more. V is TRBV10-2 and J is TRBJ2-7; the match to TRBD1 covers 8 bases. Germline CDR1 WSHSY, CDR2 SAAADI. Losses at the gene ends were 6 bases for V and 2 bases for J; bases not matched to a gene: 9. The CDR3 loop spans 15 amino acids. As DNA, the CDR3 is TGCGCCAGCAGCGCGGGACAGGCTGATACCTACGAGCAGTACTTC. Amino acids: CASSAGQADTYEQYF.